One TCR beta chain is described in this entry. Trimming cost V 0 bases and J 0 bases, with 10 bases left between them. This CDR3 spans 15 amino acids. Germline V gives CDR1 SGDLS, CDR2 YYNGEE. This entry comes from a study of blood T cell repertoires in COVID-19. As for the study in general: The cDNA or gDNA used as material had been derived from T cells, B-cell-depleted T cells, or PBMCs.

Seattle-derived patients entered the study during active infection and were followed longitudinally. In the original processing: Nucleated cell number was recorded as an estimate derived from reference gene primer amplification. Clones were read by immunoSEQ multiplex PCR, and TCRdb kept only the in-frame ones, dropping some. Clone size and V and J calls were adopted from that table, with D and trimming inferred from the DNA. Of about 480,000 clones in the sample, nearly 90% were seen once. The receptor was isolated from a man aged 18 to 29 with COVID-19, enrolled during active disease. The chain employs TRBV9 and TRBJ2-7; TRBD2 is a possible D gene (5 bases). The specimen was peripheral blood. CDR3 bases: TGTGCCAGCAGCGTAGGCCCGGGGTTCTCCTACGAGCAGTACTTC. Its protein product is CASSVGPGFSYEQYF.